The rows below give T cell receptor beta chains drawn from one sample of a study of T cells in localized non-small cell lung cancer. Repertoires were generated with immunoSEQ multiplex PCR, while TCRdb's copy carries only in-frame clones and drops some. The sample records 25,000 to 30,000 clones, roughly 90% being singletons. The source material was peripheral blood, sampled before any cancer treatment. The receptors come from a woman between 18 and 55 years old with stage I lung adenocarcinoma. CDR3s include the opening cysteine and the closing phenylalanine or tryptophan. Fields, in order: clone size, J gene, D gene, V gene, CDR3 DNA, CDR3 protein. The D gene is left open where the match is weak. The size of a clone is reported for some rows only, either as once, few or many, or as a class for expanded clones.

clone_size: -
j_call: TRBJ2-7
d_call: -
v_call: TRBV7-6
cdr3_nt: TGTGCCAGCAGCTTAGAGGAGGGGGTTTCTACCTACGAGCAGTACTTC
cdr3_aa: CASSLEEGVSTYEQYF

clone_size: -
j_call: TRBJ2-5
d_call: TRBD2
v_call: TRBV5-6
cdr3_nt: TGTGCCAGCAGCTTGGCCGTTTTCTCTGGCGGGAGTCAAGAGACCCAGTACTTC
cdr3_aa: CASSLAVFSGGSQETQYF

clone_size: few
j_call: TRBJ2-7
d_call: -
v_call: TRBV7-9
cdr3_nt: TGTGCCGTCTCGGAGTACTCCTACGAGCAGTACTTC
cdr3_aa: CAVSEYSYEQYF

clone_size: -
j_call: TRBJ1-2
d_call: -
v_call: TRBV28
cdr3_nt: TGTGCCAGCAGCGCTACGGGTCGTGGGGGCTACACCTTC
cdr3_aa: CASSATGRGGYTF

clone_size: -
j_call: TRBJ2-1
d_call: TRBD2
v_call: TRBV2
cdr3_nt: TGTGCCAGCAGTCAACTAGCGTCCGCCTACAATGAGCAGTTCTTC
cdr3_aa: CASSQLASAYNEQFF

clone_size: -
j_call: TRBJ2-4
d_call: TRBD2
v_call: TRBV2
cdr3_nt: TGTGCCAGCAGTGAGTTCGGAGCGGGAGGGCCGCGTATTCAGTACTTC
cdr3_aa: CASSEFGAGGPRIQYF

clone_size: -
j_call: TRBJ2-5
d_call: TRBD2
v_call: TRBV6-6
cdr3_nt: TGTGCCAGCAGTGCGTTGGCGGGAGGGCAAGAGACCCAGTACTTC
cdr3_aa: CASSALAGGQETQYF

clone_size: -
j_call: TRBJ2-3
d_call: -
v_call: TRBV29-1
cdr3_nt: TGCAGTTATAGGGACACAGATACGCAGTATTTT
cdr3_aa: CSYRDTDTQYF

clone_size: -
j_call: TRBJ2-7
d_call: -
v_call: TRBV4-1
cdr3_nt: TGCACCAGCAGCCAAGGCGTGGACAGCTACTACGAGCAGTACTTC
cdr3_aa: CTSSQGVDSYYEQYF

clone_size: -
j_call: TRBJ2-7
d_call: -
v_call: TRBV11-2
cdr3_nt: TGTGCCAGCAGCTTAGGGAGCAGCTCCTACGAGCAGTACTTC
cdr3_aa: CASSLGSSSYEQYF

clone_size: -
j_call: TRBJ2-2
d_call: -
v_call: TRBV7-3
cdr3_nt: TGTGCCAGCAGCCCCGTCCCCAGCCCGGACACCGGGGAGCTGTTTTTT
cdr3_aa: CASSPVPSPDTGELFF

clone_size: -
j_call: TRBJ2-1
d_call: -
v_call: TRBV5-6
cdr3_nt: TGTGCCAGCAGCCAACCGGGACCACGCCTATACAATGAGCAGTTCTTC
cdr3_aa: CASSQPGPRLYNEQFF

clone_size: -
j_call: TRBJ2-3
d_call: -
v_call: TRBV29-1
cdr3_nt: TGCAGCGTTGACGGCGGGACAGATACGCAGTATTTT
cdr3_aa: CSVDGGTDTQYF

clone_size: -
j_call: TRBJ2-1
d_call: -
v_call: TRBV5-6
cdr3_nt: TGTGCCAGCAGCGCTCCCTCTACATACAATGAGCAGTTCTTC
cdr3_aa: CASSAPSTYNEQFF

clone_size: once
j_call: TRBJ2-1
d_call: -
v_call: TRBV18
cdr3_nt: TGTGCCAGCTCACCGCCATGGCCCTCCTACAATGAGCAGTTCTTC
cdr3_aa: CASSPPWPSYNEQFF

clone_size: -
j_call: TRBJ1-4
d_call: -
v_call: TRBV7-8
cdr3_nt: TGTGCCAGCAGCTTTGCAGGGGAAGAAAAACTGTTTTTT
cdr3_aa: CASSFAGEEKLFF

clone_size: -
j_call: TRBJ2-3
d_call: -
v_call: TRBV28
cdr3_nt: TGTGCCTCCCAGGTCGCACAAGATACGCAGTATTTT
cdr3_aa: CASQVAQDTQYF

clone_size: -
j_call: TRBJ1-5
d_call: -
v_call: TRBV18
cdr3_nt: TGTGCCAGCTCAGAGGAAAGCCTAAATCAGCCCCAGCATTTT
cdr3_aa: CASSEESLNQPQHF

clone_size: -
j_call: TRBJ2-3
d_call: -
v_call: TRBV14
cdr3_nt: TGTGCCAGCAGCCCCCAGTGGACCCGCACAGATACGCAGTATTTT
cdr3_aa: CASSPQWTRTDTQYF

clone_size: -
j_call: TRBJ1-6
d_call: -
v_call: TRBV6-5
cdr3_nt: TGTGCCAGCAGTTACTCGACGGCGTATAATTCACCCCTCCACTTT
cdr3_aa: CASSYSTAYNSPLHF

clone_size: -
j_call: TRBJ2-5
d_call: -
v_call: TRBV7-9
cdr3_nt: TGTGCCAGCACCCTTTCAGAGACCCAGTACTTC
cdr3_aa: CASTLSETQYF

clone_size: -
j_call: TRBJ2-1
d_call: -
v_call: TRBV7-9
cdr3_nt: TGTGCCAGCAGCTTAGGGCTAGTGGGTGAGCAGTTCTTC
cdr3_aa: CASSLGLVGEQFF

clone_size: -
j_call: TRBJ2-5
d_call: -
v_call: TRBV29-1
cdr3_nt: TGCAGCGTTTTTTTTCTTCACCGACAAGAGACCCAGTACTTC
cdr3_aa: CSVFFLHRQETQYF

clone_size: once
j_call: TRBJ1-5
d_call: -
v_call: TRBV12-5
cdr3_nt: TGTGCTAGTGGTTTGCGGACACTTGAAGGGAGCAATCAGCCCCAGCATTTT
cdr3_aa: CASGLRTLEGSNQPQHF

clone_size: once
j_call: TRBJ2-2
d_call: -
v_call: TRBV29-1
cdr3_nt: TGCAGCGTGAAGGGGAGTGTCAGCTCCGGGGAGCTGTTTTTT
cdr3_aa: CSVKGSVSSGELFF

clone_size: -
j_call: TRBJ1-1
d_call: -
v_call: TRBV10-3
cdr3_nt: TGTGCCATCAGTGAAAAACTGCCTTCGAACACTGAAGCTTTCTTT
cdr3_aa: CAISEKLPSNTEAFF

clone_size: -
j_call: TRBJ2-1
d_call: TRBD2
v_call: TRBV27
cdr3_nt: TGTGCCAGCAGTCTCCGGACTAGCGGGAGGTCCAATGAGCAGTTCTTC
cdr3_aa: CASSLRTSGRSNEQFF

clone_size: once
j_call: TRBJ1-4
d_call: -
v_call: TRBV11-2
cdr3_nt: TGTGCCAGCAGCTTCCCCTCGGGTGGGATCGGTAATGAAAAACTGTTTTTT
cdr3_aa: CASSFPSGGIGNEKLFF

clone_size: -
j_call: TRBJ2-3
d_call: TRBD1
v_call: TRBV19
cdr3_nt: TGTGCCAGTAGGGGGTTTGCGGCCACCGGGACAGGGAGCGTTTCAGATACGCAGTATTTT
cdr3_aa: CASRGFAATGTGSVSDTQYF

clone_size: once
j_call: TRBJ1-1
d_call: -
v_call: TRBV18
cdr3_nt: TGTGCCAGCTCACCACCAGGACTGACAGTGAACACTGAAGCTTTCTTT
cdr3_aa: CASSPPGLTVNTEAFF

clone_size: -
j_call: TRBJ2-6
d_call: -
v_call: TRBV25-1
cdr3_nt: TGTGCCAGCAGTTACCAGACAGCCCTCTCTGGGGCCAACGTCCTGACTTTC
cdr3_aa: CASSYQTALSGANVLTF

clone_size: -
j_call: TRBJ2-7
d_call: -
v_call: TRBV28
cdr3_nt: TGTGCCAGCGGGAGTGGGGTCTACGAGCAGTACTTC
cdr3_aa: CASGSGVYEQYF

clone_size: few
j_call: TRBJ2-7
d_call: -
v_call: TRBV30
cdr3_nt: TGTGCCTGGTCAGGGGAGGTCTACGAGCAGTACTTC
cdr3_aa: CAWSGEVYEQYF